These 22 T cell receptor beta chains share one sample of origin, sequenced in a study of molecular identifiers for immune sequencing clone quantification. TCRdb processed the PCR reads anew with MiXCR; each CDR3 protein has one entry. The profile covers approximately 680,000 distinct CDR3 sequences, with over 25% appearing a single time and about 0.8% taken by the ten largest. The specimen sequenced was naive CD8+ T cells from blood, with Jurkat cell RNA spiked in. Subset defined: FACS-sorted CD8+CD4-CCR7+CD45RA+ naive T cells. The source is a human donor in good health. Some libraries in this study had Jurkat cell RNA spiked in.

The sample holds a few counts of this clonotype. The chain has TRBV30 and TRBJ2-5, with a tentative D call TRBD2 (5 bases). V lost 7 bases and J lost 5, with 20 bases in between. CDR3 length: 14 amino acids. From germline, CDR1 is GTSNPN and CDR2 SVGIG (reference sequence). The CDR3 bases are TGTGCCTACTCATACCGGCTAGAGCGGGAGACCCAGTACTTC. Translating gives CAYSYRLERETQYF.

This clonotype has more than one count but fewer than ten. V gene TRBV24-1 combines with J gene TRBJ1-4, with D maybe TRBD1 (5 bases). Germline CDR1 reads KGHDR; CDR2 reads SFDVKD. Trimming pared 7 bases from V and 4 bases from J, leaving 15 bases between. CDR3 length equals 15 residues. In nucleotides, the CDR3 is TGTGCCACCAGAGGGACGGCCCTATATAATGAAAAACTGTTTTTT. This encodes CATRGTALYNEKLFF.

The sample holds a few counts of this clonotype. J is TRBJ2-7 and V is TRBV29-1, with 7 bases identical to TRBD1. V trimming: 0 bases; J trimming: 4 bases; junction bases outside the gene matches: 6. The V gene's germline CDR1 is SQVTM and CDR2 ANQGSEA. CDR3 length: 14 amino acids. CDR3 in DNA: TGCAGCGTTGAAGAAGGGGACAGTCATTACGAGCAGTACTTC. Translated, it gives CSVEEGDSHYEQYF.

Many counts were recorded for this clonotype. The CDR3 loop reads CASSPGSLGGRGEQYF. The DNA of the CDR3 is TGCGCCAGCAGCCCAGGTTCGTTGGGGGGCCGAGGCGAGCAGTACTTC. This chain uses TRBV4-3 with TRBJ2-7; D possibly uses TRBD1 or TRBD2 (6 bases each). This CDR3 has 16 amino acids. Germline V CDR1 and CDR2: LGHNA, YSLEER. V was shortened by 4 bases and J by 6 bases, with 22 bases between the two germline ends.

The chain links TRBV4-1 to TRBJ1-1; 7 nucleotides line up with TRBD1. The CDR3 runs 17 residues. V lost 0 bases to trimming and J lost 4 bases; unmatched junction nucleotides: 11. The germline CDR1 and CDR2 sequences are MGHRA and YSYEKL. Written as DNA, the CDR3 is TGCGCCAGCAGCCAAGATGGTTCCCGAACAGGGGTCACTGAAGCTTTCTTT. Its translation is CASSQDGSRTGVTEAFF.

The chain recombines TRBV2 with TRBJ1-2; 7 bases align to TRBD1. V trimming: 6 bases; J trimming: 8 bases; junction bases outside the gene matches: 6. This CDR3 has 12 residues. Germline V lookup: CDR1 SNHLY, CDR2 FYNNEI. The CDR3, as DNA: TGTGCCAGCAGAAGACAGGGAGGCGGCTACACCTTC. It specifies CASRRQGGGYTF.

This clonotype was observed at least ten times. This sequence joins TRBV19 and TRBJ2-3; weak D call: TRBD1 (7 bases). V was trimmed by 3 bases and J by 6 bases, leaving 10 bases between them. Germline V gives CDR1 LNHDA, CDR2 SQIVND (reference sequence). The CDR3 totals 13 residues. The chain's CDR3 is CASSMQGGDTQYF. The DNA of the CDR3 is TGTGCCAGTAGTATGCAGGGGGGCGATACGCAGTATTTT.

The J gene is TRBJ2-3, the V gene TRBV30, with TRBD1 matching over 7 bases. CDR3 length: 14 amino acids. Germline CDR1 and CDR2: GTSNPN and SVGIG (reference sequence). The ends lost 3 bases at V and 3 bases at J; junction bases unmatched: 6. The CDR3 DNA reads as TGTGCCTGGAGAGACAGGGATGCAACAGATACGCAGTATTTT. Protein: CAWRDRDATDTQYF.

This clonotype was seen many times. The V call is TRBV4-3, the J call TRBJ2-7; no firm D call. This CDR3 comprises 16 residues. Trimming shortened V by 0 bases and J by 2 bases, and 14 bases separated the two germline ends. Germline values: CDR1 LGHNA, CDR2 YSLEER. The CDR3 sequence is CASSQDWAGDTYEQYF. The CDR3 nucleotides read TGCGCCAGCAGCCAAGATTGGGCAGGAGATACCTACGAGCAGTACTTC.

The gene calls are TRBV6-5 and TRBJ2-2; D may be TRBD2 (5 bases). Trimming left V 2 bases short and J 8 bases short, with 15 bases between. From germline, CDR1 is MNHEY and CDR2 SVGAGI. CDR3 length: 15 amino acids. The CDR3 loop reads CASSYVGAVEGELFF. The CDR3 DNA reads TGTGCCAGCAGTTACGTGGGAGCGGTTGAAGGGGAGCTGTTTTTT.

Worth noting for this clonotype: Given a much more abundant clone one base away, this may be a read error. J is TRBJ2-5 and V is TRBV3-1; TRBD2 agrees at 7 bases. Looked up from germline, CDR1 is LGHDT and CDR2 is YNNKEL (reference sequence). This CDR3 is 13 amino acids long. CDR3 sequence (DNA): TGTGCCAGCAGCCCGACTAGCACGGAGACCAAGTACTTC. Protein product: CASSPTSTETKYF.

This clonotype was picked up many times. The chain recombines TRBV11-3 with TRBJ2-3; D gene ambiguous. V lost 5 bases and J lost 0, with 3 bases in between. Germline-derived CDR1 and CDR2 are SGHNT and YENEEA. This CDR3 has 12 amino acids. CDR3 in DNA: TGTGCCAGCAGCGCTAGCACAGATACGCAGTATTTT. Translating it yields CASSASTDTQYF.

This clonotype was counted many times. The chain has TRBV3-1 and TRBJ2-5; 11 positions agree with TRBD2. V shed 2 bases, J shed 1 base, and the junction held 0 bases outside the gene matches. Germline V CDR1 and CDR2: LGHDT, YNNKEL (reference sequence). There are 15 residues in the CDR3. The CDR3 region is CASSQLAGGQETQYF. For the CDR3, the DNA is TGTGCCAGCAGCCAACTAGCGGGGGGCCAAGAGACCCAGTACTTC.

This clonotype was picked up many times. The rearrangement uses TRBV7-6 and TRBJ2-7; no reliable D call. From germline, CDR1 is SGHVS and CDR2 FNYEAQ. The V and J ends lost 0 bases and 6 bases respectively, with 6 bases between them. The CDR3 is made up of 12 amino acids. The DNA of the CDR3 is TGTGCCAGCAGCTTAGCCTCTACCGAGCAGTACTTC. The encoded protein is CASSLASTEQYF. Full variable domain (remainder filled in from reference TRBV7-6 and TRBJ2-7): GAGVSQSPRYKVTKRGQDVALRCDPISGHVSLYWYRQALGQGPEFLTYFNYEAQQDKSGLPNDRFSAERPEGSISTLTIQRTEQRDSAMYRCASSLASTEQYFGPGTRLTVT.

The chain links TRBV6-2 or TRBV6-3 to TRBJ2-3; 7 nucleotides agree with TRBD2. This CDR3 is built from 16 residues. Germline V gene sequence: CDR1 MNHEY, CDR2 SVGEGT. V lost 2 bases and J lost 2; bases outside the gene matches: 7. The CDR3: CASSYGRLAHTDTQYF. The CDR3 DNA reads TGTGCCAGCAGTTACGGTCGACTAGCACACACAGATACGCAGTATTTT.

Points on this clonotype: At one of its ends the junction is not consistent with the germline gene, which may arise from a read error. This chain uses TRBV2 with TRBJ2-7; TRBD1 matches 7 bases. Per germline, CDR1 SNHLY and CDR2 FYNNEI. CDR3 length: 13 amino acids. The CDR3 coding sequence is TGTGCCAGCCAGGGACAGTTGACTTACGAGCGGTACTTC. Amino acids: CASQGQLTYERYF.

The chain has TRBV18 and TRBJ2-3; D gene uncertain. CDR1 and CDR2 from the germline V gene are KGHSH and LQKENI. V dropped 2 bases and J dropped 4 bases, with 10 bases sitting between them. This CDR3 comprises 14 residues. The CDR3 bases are TGTGCCAGCTCACCAGGGCGCTGGCCAGATACGCAGTATTTT. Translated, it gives CASSPGRWPDTQYF.

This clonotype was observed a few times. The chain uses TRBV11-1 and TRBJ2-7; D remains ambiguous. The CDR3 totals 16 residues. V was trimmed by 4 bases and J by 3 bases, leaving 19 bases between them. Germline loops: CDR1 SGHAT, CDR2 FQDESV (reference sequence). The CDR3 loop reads CASSSAKESRLYEQYF. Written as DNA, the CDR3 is TGTGCCAGCAGCTCGGCAAAAGAAAGCCGTCTCTACGAGCAGTACTTC.

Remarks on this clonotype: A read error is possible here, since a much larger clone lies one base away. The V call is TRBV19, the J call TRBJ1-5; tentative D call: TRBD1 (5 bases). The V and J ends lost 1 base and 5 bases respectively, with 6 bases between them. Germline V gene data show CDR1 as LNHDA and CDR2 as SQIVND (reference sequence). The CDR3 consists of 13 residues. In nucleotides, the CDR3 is TGTGCCAGTAGTATAGTAGGGGATCAGCCCCAGCATTTT. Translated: CASSIVGDQPQHF. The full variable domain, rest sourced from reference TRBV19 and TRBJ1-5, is DGGITQSPKYLFRKEGQNVTLSCEQNLNHDAMYWYRQDPGQGLRLIYYSQIVNDFQKGDIAEGYSVSREKKESFPLTVTSAQKNPTAFYLCASSIVGDQPQHFGDGTRLSIL.

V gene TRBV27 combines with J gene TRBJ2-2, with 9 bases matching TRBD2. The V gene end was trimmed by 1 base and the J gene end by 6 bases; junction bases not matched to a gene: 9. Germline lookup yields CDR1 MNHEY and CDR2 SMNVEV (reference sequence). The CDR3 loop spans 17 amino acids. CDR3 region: CASSLLTRGGGPGELFF. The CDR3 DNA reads TGTGCCAGCAGTTTATTAACTCGCGGGGGGGGGCCCGGGGAGCTGTTTTTT.

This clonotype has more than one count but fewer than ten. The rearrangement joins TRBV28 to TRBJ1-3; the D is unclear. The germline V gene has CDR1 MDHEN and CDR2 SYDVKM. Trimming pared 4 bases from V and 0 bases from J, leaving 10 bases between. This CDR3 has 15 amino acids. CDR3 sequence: CASSSDGGSGNTIYF. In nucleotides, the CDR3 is TGTGCCAGCAGTTCCGACGGAGGCTCTGGAAACACCATATATTTT.

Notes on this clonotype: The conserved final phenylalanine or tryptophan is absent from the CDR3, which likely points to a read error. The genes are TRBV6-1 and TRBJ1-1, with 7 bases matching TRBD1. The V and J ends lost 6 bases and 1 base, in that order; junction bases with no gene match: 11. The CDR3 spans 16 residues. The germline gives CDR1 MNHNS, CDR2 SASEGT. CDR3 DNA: TGTGCCAGCAGCCTACGGGACAGTCTCGCGAACACTGAAGCTTTCTCT. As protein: CASSLRDSLANTEAFS.